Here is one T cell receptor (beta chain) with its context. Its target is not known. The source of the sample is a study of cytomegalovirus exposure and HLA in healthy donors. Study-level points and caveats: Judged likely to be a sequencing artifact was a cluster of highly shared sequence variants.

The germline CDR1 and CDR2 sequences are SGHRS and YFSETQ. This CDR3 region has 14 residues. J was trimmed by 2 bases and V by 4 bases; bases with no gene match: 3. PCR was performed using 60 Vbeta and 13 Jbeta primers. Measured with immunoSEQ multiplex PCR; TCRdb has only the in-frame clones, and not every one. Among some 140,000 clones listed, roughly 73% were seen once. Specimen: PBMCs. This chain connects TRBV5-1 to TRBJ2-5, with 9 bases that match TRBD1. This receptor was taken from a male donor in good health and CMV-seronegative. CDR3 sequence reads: CASSPGQGQETQYF. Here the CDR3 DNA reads TGCGCCAGCAGCCCCGGACAGGGGCAAGAGACCCAGTACTTC.